A selection of T cell receptor beta chains follows, all from one sample in a study of blood T cell repertoires in COVID-19. Profiling relied on immunoSEQ multiplex PCR, and the TCRdb table lists in-frame clones only, not all of them. The sample carries approximately 200,000 clones, approximately 88% recorded once. The sequencing sample was made of PBMCs or T cells enriched from blood (not recorded which). The receptors originated from a woman aged 25 to 39 who had recovered from COVID-19. The CDR3 runs from the conserved cysteine through the conserved F or W. D genes are given only for firm matches. Size is omitted from some rows. Given values are once, few, many or a class for expanded clones.

>TRBV18|14|.|TRBJ2-2|TRBD1
TGTGCCAGCTCACCGGGACAGGTCACCGGGGAGCTGTTTTTT
CASSPGQVTGELFF
>TRBV6-2/TRBV6-3|16|.|TRBJ2-3|TRBD2
TGTGCCAGCAGTCCCGGACTAGCGGCTAGCACAGATACGCAGTATTTT
CASSPGLAASTDTQYF
>TRBV30|13|.|TRBJ1-1|.
TGTGCCTGGACGGCGACCCCGAACAGTGAAGCTTTCTTT
CAWTATPNSEAFF
>TRBV9|13|.|TRBJ1-1|TRBD1
TGTGCCAGCAGTAACTCAGGGGGGACTGAAGCTTTCTTT
CASSNSGGTEAFF
>TRBV11-3|16|.|TRBJ2-2|TRBD2
TGTGCCAGCAGCTTACGGGAGGGCCCGAACACCGGGGAGCTGTTTTTT
CASSLREGPNTGELFF
>TRBV5-1|11|.|TRBJ2-7|TRBD1
TGCGCCAGCAGCAATGGACAGGGGAAGTACTTC
CASSNGQGKYF
>TRBV7-8|16|.|TRBJ1-5|TRBD1
TGTGCCAGCAGCTTAGGGAGGACAGGGATCAATCAGCCCCAGCATTTT
CASSLGRTGINQPQHF
>TRBV12-3/TRBV12-4|13|few|TRBJ1-5|.
TGTGCCAACCGGACAACGAGTTGTCAGCCCCAGCATTTT
CANRTTSCQPQHF
>TRBV4-1|16|.|TRBJ2-5|TRBD2
TGCGCCAGCAGCCAAGATCCAGCGGGAGGGGTAGAGACCCAGTACTTC
CASSQDPAGGVETQYF
>TRBV10-2|12|few|TRBJ2-2|.
TGCGCCAGCAGTGGGGGCGCCGGGGAGCTGTTTTTT
CASSGGAGELFF
>TRBV2|14|.|TRBJ2-7|TRBD2
TGTGCCAGCAGGAAAGGTAGCGGGAGCTACGAGCAGTACTTC
CASRKGSGSYEQYF
>TRBV30|13|.|TRBJ1-2|TRBD1
TGTGCCTGGAGTGTTGGGACAGGGGTTCGCTACACCTTC
CAWSVGTGVRYTF
>TRBV7-9|14|.|TRBJ2-7|.
TGTGCCAGCAGCGTTCAAGGTGAACGGGTCGAGCAGTACTTC
CASSVQGERVEQYF
>TRBV24-1|16|.|TRBJ2-1|TRBD2
TGTGCCACCAGTGTATTCAATAGCGGGAGAGGCGATGAGCAGTTCTTC
CATSVFNSGRGDEQFF
>TRBV2|13|.|TRBJ1-6|.
TGTGCCAGCAGTCCAGGGAGGGATTCACCCCTCCACTTT
CASSPGRDSPLHF
>TRBV9|15|.|TRBJ1-3|.
TGTGCCAGCAGCACTTCGGGGGGTGGTGGAAACACCATATATTTT
CASSTSGGGGNTIYF
>TRBV6-5|13|.|TRBJ1-2|.
TGTGCCAGCACCGCCGGGGTTCGAAGAGGCTACACCTTC
CASTAGVRRGYTF
>TRBV28|13|.|TRBJ1-1|.
TGTGCCAGCAGTTTACCAGTGAACACTGAAGCTTTCTTT
CASSLPVNTEAFF
>TRBV6-5|14|once|TRBJ1-2|.
TGTGCCAGCAGTTACCTGGACAAGGGCTATGGCTACACCTTC
CASSYLDKGYGYTF
>TRBV18|15|.|TRBJ2-3|.
TGTGCCAGCTCACCAAGGACACCCGGCACAGATACGCAGTATTTT
CASSPRTPGTDTQYF
>TRBV2|13|.|TRBJ1-2|.
TGTGCCAGCAGTGGGTACCGTGCGTATGGCTACACCTTC
CASSGYRAYGYTF
>TRBV9|15|.|TRBJ2-3|.
TGTGCCAGCAGCGTAGCGAGTCTTCGGACAGATACGCAGTATTTT
CASSVASLRTDTQYF
>TRBV7-2|16|.|TRBJ1-4|.
TGTGCCAGCAGCTTTTCCCTGGGCGCGGGGGATGAAAAACTGTTTTTT
CASSFSLGAGDEKLFF
>TRBV7-2|16|once|TRBJ2-4|.
TGTGCCAGCAGCCCTAGAGACCAGTTAACCAAAAACATTCAGTACTTC
CASSPRDQLTKNIQYF
>TRBV12-3/TRBV12-4|12|.|TRBJ1-5|.
TGTGCCAGCAGGAGAGGGCCTCAGCCCCAGCATTTT
CASRRGPQPQHF
>TRBV5-1|12|.|TRBJ1-4|.
TGCGCCAGCAGACAGGAAAATGAAAAACTGTTTTTT
CASRQENEKLFF
>TRBV24-1|15|.|TRBJ2-3|TRBD1
TGTGCCACCAGTGATCCGGGACAGAGCACAGATACGCAGTATTTT
CATSDPGQSTDTQYF
>TRBV3-1/TRBV3-2|15|.|TRBJ2-1|TRBD1
TGTGCCAGCAGCCCCCGGACAGGGCGACACAATGAGCAGTTCTTC
CASSPRTGRHNEQFF
>TRBV18|14|.|TRBJ2-5|.
TGTGCCAGCTCACCAGTTTCCGCGGGAGAGACCCAGTACTTC
CASSPVSAGETQYF
>TRBV11-2|16|many|TRBJ2-7|TRBD2
TGTGCCAGCAGCCCGGTGACTAGCGGGCCTGCCTACGAGCAGTACTTC
CASSPVTSGPAYEQYF
>TRBV7-9|14|.|TRBJ1-1|TRBD1
TGTGCCAGCAGCTCACAGGGGGGGAACACTGAAGCTTTCTTT
CASSSQGGNTEAFF
>TRBV30|15|once|TRBJ1-2|.
TGTGCCTGGAGTGTACTGGACACGGTGGGAGGTGGCTACACCTTC
CAWSVLDTVGGGYTF
>TRBV5-1|16|.|TRBJ1-2|.
TGCGCCAGCAGCTCGGGACTCTCCCTAAGTGACTATGGCTACACCTTC
CASSSGLSLSDYGYTF
>TRBV28|12|.|TRBJ1-1|.
TGTGCCAGCAGTTTAGAGCGGGGGGAAGCTTTCTTT
CASSLERGEAFF
>TRBV10-2|15|.|TRBJ1-2|TRBD1
TGCGCCAGCACTCCAAAGGGGGACAGCCCATATGGCTACACCTTC
CASTPKGDSPYGYTF
>TRBV28|15|once|TRBJ2-7|.
TGTGCCAGCAGCCCACACAGGGTGGGATCCTACGAGCAGTACTTC
CASSPHRVGSYEQYF
>TRBV12-5|12|.|TRBJ1-2|.
TGTGCTAGTGGTTTGGATCAGGGGCCCTACACCTTC
CASGLDQGPYTF
>TRBV5-4|16|once|TRBJ2-7|TRBD2
TGTGCCAGCAGCTTGCGACTTGCGGGACTAGGTTTCGAGCAGTACTTC
CASSLRLAGLGFEQYF
>TRBV28|12|.|TRBJ2-5|TRBD2
TGTGCAGCGGGGGCTAGATTGGAGACCCAGTACTTC
CAAGARLETQYF
>TRBV27|15|once|TRBJ2-7|TRBD2
TGTGCCAGCAGTCCCCTAGCGGGAGGCTCCTACGAGCAGTACTTC
CASSPLAGGSYEQYF